This is a list of T cell receptor beta chains from one sample in a study of T cells in Graves' hyperthyroidism and ophthalmopathy. MiXCR was run by TCRdb on the multiplex PCR reads, yielding one entry per CDR3 protein. The table lists around 700,000 distinct CDR3 sequences, roughly 32% of them singletons. Sequences were obtained from blood. The receptor set was obtained from a woman in her forties with Graves' hyperthyroidism. Each CDR3 is given with its conserved first and last residue. A D gene is named only where the DNA matches it firmly. Clone size is given for some rows only: seen once, a few or many times, or a class if the clone is expanded.

TRBV6-1,TRBJ1-1,TRBD1,few,CASSLRAGQGRSTEAFF,TGTGCCAGCAGCCTTAGAGCGGGACAGGGGAGATCCACTGAAGCTTTCTTT
TRBV19,TRBJ1-4,.,many,CAIHQGDGEKLFF,TGTGCCATCCACCAGGGCGACGGTGAAAAACTGTTTTTT
TRBV15,TRBJ2-1,TRBD1,.,CAAGQASYNEQFF,TGTGCCGCGGGACAGGCTTCCTACAATGAGCAGTTCTTC
TRBV15,TRBJ1-6,.,many,CATSRDIGDSPLHF,TGTGCCACCAGCAGAGATATCGGGGATTCACCCCTCCACTTT
TRBV5-1,TRBJ1-3,.,.,CASSPRDGNAIYF,TGTGCCAGCAGCCCGCGGGATGGAAACGCCATATATTTT
TRBV18,TRBJ1-2,.,few,CASSPGLEDGYTF,TGTGCCAGCTCACCGGGACTCGAGGACGGCTACACCTTC
TRBV7-9,TRBJ2-7,.,.,CASSSLDRNHEQYF,TGTGCCAGCAGTTCTTTGGATCGAAACCACGAGCAGTACTTC
TRBV6-5,TRBJ1-5,.,many,CASLAGRLSNQPQHF,TGTGCCAGTCTTGCGGGACGGCTTAGCAATCAGCCCCAGCATTTT
TRBV5-1,TRBJ2-7,.,few,CASSLEAGQYEQYF,TGCGCCAGCAGCTTGGAGGCAGGGCAGTACGAGCAGTACTTC
TRBV6-5,TRBJ1-2,.,few,CASRSGLLGYGYTF,TGTGCCAGCAGATCAGGGTTATTGGGCTATGGCTACACCTTC